Listed below are T cell receptor beta chains from one sample, sequenced in a study of tumour-infiltrating T cells in Burkitt lymphoma. Using immunoSEQ multiplex PCR, the repertoire was profiled, and TCRdb retains in-frame clones only, with some absent. Of some 13,000 clones in the sample, roughly 77% were seen once. The source material was tumor tissue. These receptor sequences come from a human donor with diffuse large B-cell lymphoma. CDR3s include the opening cysteine and the closing phenylalanine or tryptophan. D genes are given only for firm matches. Size is omitted from some rows. Given values are once, few, many or a class for expanded clones.

CASGLAGADTQYF,TGCGCCAGCGGGTTGGCAGGGGCAGATACGCAGTATTTT,TRBV10-2,NA,TRBJ2-3,NA
CASRDVPYKQYF,TGTGCCTCGCGGGACGTCCCCTACAAGCAGTACTTC,TRBV30,NA,TRBJ2-7,NA
CASSVYPAQGTETQYF,TGTGCCAGCAGCGTTTATCCCGCCCAGGGGACAGAGACCCAGTACTTC,TRBV9,NA,TRBJ2-5,NA
CASSWGRATNEKLFF,TGTGCCAGCAGCTGGGGCCGAGCAACTAATGAAAAACTGTTTTTT,TRBV13,NA,TRBJ1-4,NA
CASSFVRGGSTDTQYF,TGTGCCAGCAGTTTCGTACGAGGGGGAAGCACAGATACGCAGTATTTT,TRBV7-8,NA,TRBJ2-3,NA
CASSPYRVANTEAFF,TGTGCCAGTAGTCCCTATAGGGTAGCGAACACTGAAGCTTTCTTT,TRBV19,NA,TRBJ1-1,NA
CASSEGLAAKIQETQYF,TGTGCCAGCAGCGAAGGACTAGCCGCTAAAATCCAAGAGACCCAGTACTTC,TRBV9,TRBD2,TRBJ2-5,once
CASRGGGQDEQYF,TGTGCCAGCAGAGGAGGGGGCCAGGACGAGCAGTACTTC,TRBV14,NA,TRBJ2-7,NA
CASSQKTPTWTRETFF,TGCGCCAGCAGCCAAAAAACCCCGACCTGGACACGCGAAACTTTCTTT,TRBV4-1,NA,TRBJ1-1,NA
CASSYSGPWDPHF,TGTGCCAGCAGTTACTCTGGGCCTTGGGACCCCCACTTC,TRBV6-5,NA,TRBJ2-5,NA
CASSLNPDPTYEQYF,TGCGCCAGCAGCTTGAACCCGGACCCGACCTACGAGCAGTACTTC,TRBV5-1,NA,TRBJ2-7,NA
CASSVRRVADTQYF,TGTGCCAGCAGCGTGCGTAGAGTGGCAGATACGCAGTATTTT,TRBV9,NA,TRBJ2-3,NA
CASSLSSGAYEQYF,TGTGCCAGCAGTTTGTCTAGCGGTGCCTACGAGCAGTACTTC,TRBV28,TRBD2,TRBJ2-7,NA
CASSHRGQGDTGAFF,TGCGCCAGCAGTCACCGGGGACAGGGGGACACTGGAGCTTTCTTT,TRBV23-1,TRBD1,TRBJ1-1,NA
CASTGRLNTEAFF,TGCGCCAGCACGGGACGGTTGAACACTGAAGCTTTCTTT,TRBV10-2,NA,TRBJ1-1,medium-sized
CSVEYRVQETQYF,TGCAGCGTTGAATACCGCGTCCAAGAGACCCAGTACTTC,TRBV29-1,NA,TRBJ2-5,NA
CASSYDSPLSYEQYF,TGTGCCAGCAGTTACGACAGTCCACTCTCCTACGAGCAGTACTTC,TRBV6-5,NA,TRBJ2-7,once
CASSRSGSGSKDEQFF,TGTGCCAGCAGTAGAAGCGGCAGCGGGAGTAAAGATGAGCAGTTCTTC,TRBV2,TRBD2,TRBJ2-1,NA
CASSTNLGNYEQYF,TGTGCCAGCAGCACCAACCTCGGGAACTACGAGCAGTACTTC,TRBV7-8,NA,TRBJ2-7,NA
CASSLWGSGTQYF,TGTGCCAGCAGTTTATGGGGGTCGGGTACGCAGTATTTT,TRBV28,NA,TRBJ2-3,NA
CASSPGRWGSNEKLFF,TGTGCCAGCAGTCCCGGGAGGTGGGGGTCAAATGAAAAACTGTTTTTT,TRBV27,NA,TRBJ1-4,NA
CASSDWTAQETQYF,TGCGCCAGCAGTGACTGGACAGCTCAAGAGACCCAGTACTTC,TRBV10-1,NA,TRBJ2-5,NA
CASSRGGAEQYF,TGCGCCAGCAGCCGCGGGGGGGCCGAGCAGTACTTC,TRBV5-1,TRBD2,TRBJ2-7,NA
CASTMGGTRFTDTQYF,TGCGCCAGCACAATGGGAGGGACTAGATTTACAGATACGCAGTATTTT,TRBV5-1,TRBD2,TRBJ2-3,NA
CASSAQQQGTDTQYF,TGTGCCAGCAGCGCACAGCAACAGGGCACAGATACGCAGTATTTT,TRBV14,NA,TRBJ2-3,NA
CASAPGLAGNEQFF,TGCGCCAGCGCTCCCGGACTAGCGGGAAATGAGCAGTTCTTC,TRBV5-1,TRBD2,TRBJ2-1,NA
CASSLGTGIGELFF,TGTGCCAGCAGCCTCGGGACAGGGATCGGGGAGCTGTTTTTT,TRBV6-5,TRBD1,TRBJ2-2,NA
CASSVRTSGISTDTQYF,TGTGCCAGCAGCGTCCGGACTAGCGGGATAAGCACAGATACGCAGTATTTT,TRBV5-8,TRBD2,TRBJ2-3,NA
CAWSVQRSGANVLTF,TGTGCCTGGAGTGTACAGCGCTCTGGGGCCAACGTCCTGACTTTC,TRBV30,NA,TRBJ2-6,NA
CASSSPSGSINEQYF,TGTGCCAGCAGTTCCCCTAGCGGGAGTATCAACGAGCAGTACTTC,TRBV6-1,TRBD2,TRBJ2-7,medium-sized
CSVDRGGTEAFF,TGCAGCGTTGACCGAGGAGGCACTGAAGCTTTCTTT,TRBV29-1,NA,TRBJ1-1,NA
CSERESIYNEQFF,TGCAGCGAGCGGGAGTCGATCTACAATGAGCAGTTCTTC,TRBV29-1,TRBD2,TRBJ2-1,once
CASSLGVNTEAFF,TGTGCCAGCAGCTTAGGGGTGAACACTGAAGCTTTCTTT,TRBV11-2,NA,TRBJ1-1,NA
CASQGFWTTNTGELFF,TGTGCCAGCCAGGGTTTCTGGACTACGAACACCGGGGAGCTGTTTTTT,TRBV18,NA,TRBJ2-2,once
CASSISPGTGWGYQPQHF,TGTGCCAGTAGTATATCCCCCGGGACAGGGTGGGGTTATCAGCCCCAGCATTTT,TRBV19,TRBD1,TRBJ1-5,NA
CASSQDLGHRSNQPQHF,TGTGCCAGCAGCCAAGATTTAGGCCACCGGAGCAATCAGCCCCAGCATTTT,TRBV4-2,NA,TRBJ1-5,NA
CASSLDRGRRETQYF,TGTGCCAGCAGCCTAGACAGGGGGCGCAGAGAGACCCAGTACTTC,TRBV11-2,TRBD1,TRBJ2-5,NA
CASSPNQETQYF,TGTGCCAGTAGTCCCAACCAAGAGACCCAGTACTTC,TRBV19,NA,TRBJ2-5,few
CSGGTGAKNIQYF,TGCAGCGGGGGAACAGGTGCCAAAAACATTCAGTACTTC,TRBV29-1,NA,TRBJ2-4,NA
CASSPEINTEAFF,TGTGCCAGCTCACCAGAGATTAACACTGAAGCTTTCTTT,TRBV18,NA,TRBJ1-1,NA
CASSPGTSKGEKLFF,TGTGCCAGCAGCCCAGGGACCTCAAAGGGTGAAAAACTGTTTTTT,TRBV14,NA,TRBJ1-4,NA
CASSYTNQYYEQYF,TGTGCCAGCAGCTACACGAACCAGTACTACGAGCAGTACTTC,TRBV5-6,NA,TRBJ2-7,NA
CASSQSGELFF,TGCGCCAGCAGCCAGTCGGGAGAACTGTTTTTT,TRBV10-2,NA,TRBJ1-4,NA
CASSPGTGGFTDTQYF,TGTGCCAGCAGCCCGGGGACAGGGGGCTTTACAGATACGCAGTATTTT,TRBV5-6,TRBD1,TRBJ2-3,NA
CASSSVWAGDTIYF,TGTGCCAGCAGCTCCGTGTGGGCTGGGGACACCATATATTTT,TRBV11-2,NA,TRBJ1-3,NA
CASSFRQGVGTDTQYF,TGTGCCAGCAGTTTCAGGCAGGGGGTGGGCACAGATACGCAGTATTTT,TRBV28,TRBD1,TRBJ2-3,NA
CAWSAGRLGDSNQPQHF,TGTGCCTGGAGTGCGGGCAGATTGGGGGATAGCAATCAGCCCCAGCATTTT,TRBV30,NA,TRBJ1-5,NA
CASSASALYNEQFF,TGTGCCAGTAGTGCTTCAGCCCTATACAATGAGCAGTTCTTC,TRBV19,NA,TRBJ2-1,NA
CASSEGAIPNQPQHF,TGTGCCAGCAGTGAAGGCGCGATTCCCAATCAGCCCCAGCATTTT,TRBV6-1,NA,TRBJ1-5,NA
CASRPALKETQYF,TGTGCCAGCAGGCCCGCTCTTAAAGAGACCCAGTACTTC,TRBV7-8,NA,TRBJ2-5,NA
CATSWPQGKKLFF,TGTGCCACCAGCTGGCCCCAGGGGAAAAAACTGTTTTTT,TRBV15,NA,TRBJ1-4,few
CASSQDPLGSYNEQFF,TGTGCCAGCAGCCAAGACCCCCTCGGCTCCTACAATGAGCAGTTCTTC,TRBV14,NA,TRBJ2-1,NA
CASSLSHEQYF,TGTGCCAGCAGCCTTAGTCACGAGCAGTACTTC,TRBV28,NA,TRBJ2-7,NA
CASSPGTSGGQQETQYF,TGTGCCAGCAGCCCCGGGACTAGCGGGGGACAACAAGAGACCCAGTACTTC,TRBV5-5,TRBD2,TRBJ2-5,NA